Listed below are T cell receptor beta chains from one sample, sequenced in a study of cytomegalovirus exposure and HLA in healthy donors. Method: immunoSEQ multiplex PCR; TCRdb's copy keeps in-frame clones and lacks some. The sample consists of around 130,000 clones, just under 85% of them appearing once. Material: PBMCs. These receptors were taken from a boy younger than 10 in good health and CMV-seronegative. Both conserved end residues are part of each CDR3. Fields, in order: D gene, J gene, V gene, CDR3 protein, CDR3 DNA. D genes are given only for firm matches.

>-|TRBJ2-5|TRBV7-9
CASSAQIETQYF
TGTGCCAGCAGCGCCCAGATAGAGACCCAGTACTTC
>-|TRBJ2-2|TRBV30
CAWSVGGTGELFF
TGTGCCTGGAGTGTAGGGGGAACCGGGGAGCTGTTTTTT
>-|TRBJ2-2|TRBV5-1
CASSPHTTSTGELFF
TGCGCCAGCAGCCCCCACACGACTAGTACCGGGGAGCTGTTTTTT
>-|TRBJ1-1|TRBV7-2
CASSLAVGTLRSTEAFF
TGTGCCAGCAGCTTAGCTGTGGGGACATTAAGAAGCACTGAAGCTTTCTTT
>-|TRBJ2-3|TRBV19
CASSGQRGDTQYF
TGTGCCAGTAGTGGCCAAAGGGGGGATACGCAGTATTTT
>TRBD2|TRBJ2-3|TRBV11-2
CASSLRSGGYGMADTQYF
TGTGCCAGCAGCTTAAGGAGCGGGGGGTACGGAATGGCAGATACGCAGTATTTT
>-|TRBJ2-7|TRBV19
CASSKPGQTGPEQYF
TGTGCCAGTAGTAAACCGGGACAAACTGGCCCTGAGCAGTACTTC
>-|TRBJ1-1|TRBV5-1
CASSPTELLNTEAFF
TGCGCCAGCAGCCCGACGGAGCTTCTTAACACTGAAGCTTTCTTT
>-|TRBJ1-5|TRBV15
CATSRESFEGQPQHF
TGTGCCACCAGCAGAGAGTCGTTTGAGGGACAGCCCCAGCATTTT
>TRBD2|TRBJ2-1|TRBV29-1
CSVGLAGLENEQFF
TGCAGCGTTGGTCTAGCGGGGCTTGAAAATGAGCAGTTCTTC
>-|TRBJ2-2|TRBV4-2
CASSQDRGRSTGELFF
TGTGCCAGCAGCCAAGATCGAGGGAGGTCCACCGGGGAGCTGTTTTTT
>TRBD1|TRBJ2-7|TRBV2
CASSRDRVSGEQYF
TGTGCCAGCAGCCGGGACAGGGTTTCGGGTGAGCAGTACTTC
>TRBD2|TRBJ2-7|TRBV2
CASSLGLAGARPYEQYF
TGTGCCAGCAGCCTGGGACTAGCGGGGGCCCGCCCCTACGAGCAGTACTTC
>-|TRBJ1-1|TRBV27
CASSFGGYTEAFF
TGTGCCAGCAGTTTCGGGGGATACACTGAAGCTTTCTTT
>-|TRBJ2-7|TRBV7-3
CASSLSGKGSYEQYF
TGTGCCAGCAGCTTATCAGGGAAGGGGTCCTACGAGCAGTACTTC